The text below deals with one TCR beta chain. Its specificity is unknown. The sample is drawn from a study of CD8 T cells in Susac syndrome. Study observations and caveats: The authors acknowledged that the study's TCR sequencing and HLA analysis involved relatively few individuals.

Random hexamers were used to reverse transcribe the RNA input (about 0.5 to 1 ug). TCRdb reprocessed the immunoSEQ multiplex PCR reads with MiXCR, giving one entry per CDR3 protein. The sample yields just over 150,000 distinct CDR3 sequences, roughly 94% seen once. CD8+ and CD4+ T cells taken from blood had their TCR beta sequenced. FACS was used to enrich TEMRA cells, whereas the CD8+ and CD4+ T cells were obtained by negative isolation. CDR3 length: 16 amino acids. From germline, CDR1 is MNHEY and CDR2 SMNVEV (reference sequence). The V gene end was trimmed by 5 bases and the J gene end by 0 bases; junction bases not matched to a gene: 9.

This clonotype originated in a human donor with multiple sclerosis. Sequencing was performed on CD8+ T cells from PBMCs. V and J are TRBV27 and TRBJ1-2; 7 nucleotides line up with TRBD1. The CDR3: CASSTSGGPANYGYTF. The DNA of the CDR3 is TGTGCCAGCAGTACTTCAGGGGGTCCCGCTAACTATGGCTACACCTTC.